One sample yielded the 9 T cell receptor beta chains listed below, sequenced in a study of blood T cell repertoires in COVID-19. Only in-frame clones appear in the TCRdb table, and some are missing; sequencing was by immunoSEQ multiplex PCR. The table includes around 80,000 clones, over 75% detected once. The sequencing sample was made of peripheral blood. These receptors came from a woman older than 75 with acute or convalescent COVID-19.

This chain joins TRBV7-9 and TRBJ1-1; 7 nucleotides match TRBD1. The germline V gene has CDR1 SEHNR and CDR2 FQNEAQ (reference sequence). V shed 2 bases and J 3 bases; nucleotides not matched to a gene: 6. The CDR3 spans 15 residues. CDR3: CASSLLGQGDTEAFF. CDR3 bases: TGTGCCAGCAGCTTATTGGGGCAGGGGGACACTGAAGCTTTCTTT.

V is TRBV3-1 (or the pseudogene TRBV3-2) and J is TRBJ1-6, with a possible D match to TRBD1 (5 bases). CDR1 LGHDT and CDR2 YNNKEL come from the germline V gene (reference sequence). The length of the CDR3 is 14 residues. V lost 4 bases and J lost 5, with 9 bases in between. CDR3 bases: TGTGCCAGCAGCCCTTCACAGGATAATTCACCCCTCCACTTT. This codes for CASSPSQDNSPLHF.

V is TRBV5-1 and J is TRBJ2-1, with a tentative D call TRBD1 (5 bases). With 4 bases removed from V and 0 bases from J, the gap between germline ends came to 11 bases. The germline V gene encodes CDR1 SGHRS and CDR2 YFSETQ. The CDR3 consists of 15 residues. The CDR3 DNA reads TGCGCCAGCAGCCCGACAGCTAGCTCCTACAATGAGCAGTTCTTC. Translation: CASSPTASSYNEQFF.

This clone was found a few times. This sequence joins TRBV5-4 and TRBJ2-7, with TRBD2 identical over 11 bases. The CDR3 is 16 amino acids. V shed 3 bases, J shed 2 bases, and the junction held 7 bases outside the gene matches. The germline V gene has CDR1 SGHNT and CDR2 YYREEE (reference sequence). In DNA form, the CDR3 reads TGTGCCAGCAGCTCGGCTAGCGGGGGGCCCGCCTACGAGCAGTACTTC. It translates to CASSSASGGPAYEQYF.

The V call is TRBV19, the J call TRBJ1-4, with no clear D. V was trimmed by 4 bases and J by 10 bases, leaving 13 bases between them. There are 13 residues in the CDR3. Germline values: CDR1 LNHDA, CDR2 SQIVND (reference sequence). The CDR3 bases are TGTGCCAGTAGTAACAAACTCCGCGGAAAACTGTTTTTT. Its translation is CASSNKLRGKLFF.

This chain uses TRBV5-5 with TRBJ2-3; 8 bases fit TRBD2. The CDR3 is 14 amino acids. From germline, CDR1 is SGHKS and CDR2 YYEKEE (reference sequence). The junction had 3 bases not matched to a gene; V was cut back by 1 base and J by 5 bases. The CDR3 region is CASSLSGSRDTQYF. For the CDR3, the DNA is TGTGCCAGCAGCTTGAGCGGGAGTAGAGATACGCAGTATTTT.

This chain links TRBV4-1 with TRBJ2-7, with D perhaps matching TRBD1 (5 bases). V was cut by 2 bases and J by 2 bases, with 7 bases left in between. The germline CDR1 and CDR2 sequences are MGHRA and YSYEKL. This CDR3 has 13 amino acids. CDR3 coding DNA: TGCGCCAGCAGCCAAACAGGCCCCTACGAGCAGTACTTC. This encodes CASSQTGPYEQYF.

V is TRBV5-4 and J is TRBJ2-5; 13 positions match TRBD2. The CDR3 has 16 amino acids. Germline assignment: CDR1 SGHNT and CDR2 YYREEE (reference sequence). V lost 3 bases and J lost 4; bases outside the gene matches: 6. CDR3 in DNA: TGTGCCAGCAGCTCCCGACTAGCGGGGGGCCGAGAGACCCAGTACTTC. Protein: CASSSRLAGGRETQYF.

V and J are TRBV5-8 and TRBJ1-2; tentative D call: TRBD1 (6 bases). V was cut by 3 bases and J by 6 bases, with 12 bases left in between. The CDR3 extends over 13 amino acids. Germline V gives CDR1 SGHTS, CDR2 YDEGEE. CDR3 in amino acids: CASSSWTVDGYTF. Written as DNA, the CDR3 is TGTGCCAGCAGCTCCTGGACAGTTGATGGCTACACCTTC.